This passage covers 28 T cell receptor beta chains from one sample sequenced in a study of T-cell reconstitution after alpha-beta-depleted transplantation in children. Molecular barcoding with unique molecular identifiers was used for the TCRbeta library. TCRdb analysed the PCR reads with MiXCR anew, one entry per CDR3 protein. The sample consists of roughly 100,000 distinct CDR3 sequences, under 9% of them appearing once. This material consisted of PBMCs, taken before TCRalphabeta/CD19-depleted stem cell transplant. The receptors originated from a boy under 10 years old with acute lymphoblastic leukemia, due to receive a stem cell transplant.

This clonotype was recorded a few times. The rearrangement uses TRBV6-2 or TRBV6-3 and TRBJ1-1, with D uncertain. The CDR3 extends over 17 amino acids. V was cut by 4 bases and J by 2 bases, with 20 bases left in between. Per the germline V gene, CDR1 is MNHEY and CDR2 is SVGEGT. The CDR3 loop reads CASSSSSTTHYNTEAFF. For the CDR3, the DNA is TGTGCCAGCAGTTCGTCGTCAACCACACACTACAACACTGAAGCTTTCTTT.

V gene TRBV29-1 combines with J gene TRBJ2-4; 7 bases agree with TRBD2. The CDR3 loop spans 13 amino acids. Germline V gene lookup returns CDR1 SQVTM and CDR2 ANQGSEA. V trimming: 0 bases; J trimming: 6 bases; junction bases outside the gene matches: 2. CDR3 sequence reads: CSVEEGGTNIQYF. The CDR3 DNA is TGCAGCGTTGAAGAGGGAGGGACAAACATTCAGTACTTC.

This sequence joins TRBV12-3 or TRBV12-4 and TRBJ2-7; D is perhaps TRBD1 (6 bases). Trimming shortened V by 1 base and J by 1 base, and 11 bases separated the two germline ends. The CDR3 totals 15 residues. The CDR3 reads CASSLVPGVSYEQYF. CDR3 DNA: TGTGCCAGCAGTTTAGTGCCAGGGGTTTCCTACGAGCAGTACTTC.

This clonotype has a count of ten or more. The chain uses TRBV4-1 and TRBJ1-2; possible D gene TRBD1, 6 bases. CDR1 MGHRA and CDR2 YSYEKL come from the germline V gene. V lost 0 bases and J 8 bases, leaving 13 bases between the germline ends. The CDR3 consists of 14 residues. The chain's CDR3 is CASSQDLGGYGYTF. The CDR3 coding sequence is TGCGCCAGCAGCCAAGATCTGGGGGGCTACGGCTACACCTTC.

V gene TRBV24-1 combines with J gene TRBJ2-7; D unresolved. Trimming pared 4 bases from V and 13 bases from J, leaving 13 bases between. Germline assignment: CDR1 KGHDR and CDR2 SFDVKD. The CDR3 totals 11 residues. CDR3 sequence: CATSENYELYF. The DNA for the CDR3 is TGTGCCACCAGTGAGAACTACGAGCTTTACTTC.

This clonotype was observed a few times. J is TRBJ2-7 and V is TRBV6-1; maybe TRBD1 (5 bases). The CDR3 length is 15 residues. Germline V gene data show CDR1 as MNHNS and CDR2 as SASEGT. V was shortened by 5 bases and J by 7 bases, with 21 bases between the two germline ends. CDR3 amino acids: CASSPDGFQGWEQYF. The DNA for the CDR3 is TGTGCCAGCAGTCCGGACGGTTTCCAGGGTTGGGAGCAGTACTTC.

This clonotype was counted only a few times. The chain uses TRBV4-1 and TRBJ2-5, with TRBD2 identical over 14 bases. This CDR3 has 18 amino acids. The trim removed 0 bases at V and 7 bases at J, leaving 10 bases unmatched. From germline, CDR1 is MGHRA and CDR2 YSYEKL. The CDR3 bases are TGCGCCAGCAGCCAAGACCCGCCGACTAGCGGGGGGGCTTGGACCCAGTACTTC. It is translated as CASSQDPPTSGGAWTQYF.

Turning to this clonotype: The conserved phenylalanine or tryptophan normally closing the CDR3 is absent here, so this likely arose from a read error. This sequence joins TRBV11-2 and TRBJ2-1; D ambiguous. Germline-derived CDR1 and CDR2 are SGHAT and FQNNGV. The V end was cut by 5 bases, the J end by 1 base, with 15 bases between. The CDR3 is made up of 16 amino acids. CDR3 bases: TGTGCCAGCAGCCCGGGTGGAGCCAGATCCTACAATGAGCAGTTCTTA. Translation: CASSPGGARSYNEQFL.

This clonotype appeared a few times. The chain carries TRBV7-8 and TRBJ2-7; D might be TRBD2 (5 bases). Trimming took off 6 bases at V and 5 bases at J, with 14 bases between the two ends. The CDR3 is made up of 13 amino acids. Germline loops: CDR1 SGHVS, CDR2 FQNEAQ. For the CDR3, the DNA is TGTGCCAGCAGGGTCGGGCTAGCTGACGAGCAGTACTTC. This gives the protein CASRVGLADEQYF.

V and J are TRBV4-2 and TRBJ2-5; 13 bases line up with TRBD2. Germline assignment: CDR1 LGHNA and CDR2 YNFKEQ. V lost 3 bases and J lost 5; bases outside the gene matches: 9. The CDR3 covers 17 residues. As DNA, the CDR3 is TGTGCCAGCAGCCATCAACCGGGACTAGCGGGGAGGGAGACCCAGTACTTC. It is translated as CASSHQPGLAGRETQYF.

Concerning this clonotype: Without the conserved terminal phenylalanine or tryptophan, this CDR3 likely stems from a read error. The CDR3 spells CSARPGGNRGEQYY. The DNA of the CDR3 is TGCAGTGCTAGACCCGGAGGTAATCGTGGCGAGCAGTACTAC. This chain uses TRBV20-1 with TRBJ2-7, with D possibly matching TRBD2 (5 bases). V lost 2 bases and J lost 6, with 17 bases in between. The CDR3 is made up of 14 amino acids. The V gene's germline CDR1 is DFQATT and CDR2 SNEGSKA (reference sequence).

This clonotype was picked up a small number of times. The gene calls are TRBV7-6 and TRBJ2-7; 8 bases agree with TRBD1. The V segment lost 5 bases and the J segment 5 bases; nucleotides outside the gene matches: 8. The CDR3 sequence is 14 residues long. In germline, CDR1 is SGHVS, CDR2 FNYEAQ. CDR3 in DNA: TGTGCCAGCAGCCGTGGACAGGGAGTCAACGAGCAGTACTTC. It specifies CASSRGQGVNEQYF.

There are many counts of this clonotype. This chain uses TRBV5-1 with TRBJ2-1; TRBD2 matches 11 bases. The CDR3 has 15 amino acids. The junction had 4 bases not matched to a gene; V was cut back by 0 bases and J by 8 bases. Germline V gene lookup returns CDR1 SGHRS and CDR2 YFSETQ. The CDR3 sequence is CASSLVLAGGHEQFF. CDR3 nucleotides: TGCGCCAGCAGCTTGGTTTTAGCGGGGGGGCATGAGCAGTTCTTC.

The chain links TRBV12-3 or TRBV12-4 to TRBJ2-7, with D perhaps matching TRBD1 (5 bases). Trimming took 3 bases from V and 6 from J, leaving 12 bases between them. CDR3 length: 13 amino acids. The CDR3 sequence: CASSFGRASEQYF. The CDR3 coding sequence is TGTGCCAGCAGTTTCGGCAGGGCCTCCGAGCAGTACTTC.

The chain employs TRBV15 and TRBJ1-1; D is uncertain. The CDR3 runs to 13 residues. V lost 8 bases and J 2 bases, leaving 12 bases between the germline ends. Per germline, CDR1 LNHNV and CDR2 YYDKDF (reference sequence). CDR3 DNA sequence: TGTGCCACCCCGGGCCCCTCTAACACTGAAGCTTTCTTT. Its protein product is CATPGPSNTEAFF.

This clonotype was seen repeatedly, ten times or more. CDR3 region: CASSHRGEQYF. Written as DNA, the CDR3 is TGTGCCAGCAGCCACAGAGGAGAGCAGTACTTC. The chain is built from TRBV12-3 or TRBV12-4 and TRBJ2-7; no definite D call. Deletions cut 6 bases from V and 7 bases from J, with 10 bases between. This CDR3 comprises 11 residues.

The rearrangement links TRBV4-1 to TRBJ2-3; weak D call: TRBD2 (5 bases). V lost 0 bases and J lost 3, with 10 bases in between. There are 15 residues in the CDR3. In germline, CDR1 is MGHRA, CDR2 YSYEKL. As DNA, the CDR3 is TGCGCCAGCAGCCAAGAGGAGTCGGGGACAGATACGCAGTATTTT. It is translated as CASSQEESGTDTQYF.

This clonotype has just a few counts. One end of the junction is discordant with germline, which a read error may explain. V and J are TRBV4-1 and TRBJ2-1; D may be TRBD2 (6 bases). The length of the CDR3 is 15 residues. Germline CDR1 MGHRA, CDR2 YSYEKL. The CDR3 sequence: CASSQSGLRARLGVF. The DNA of the CDR3 is TGCGCCAGCAGCCAAAGCGGACTAAGGGCCCGGTTGGGGGTCTTC.

This clonotype came up a few times. The V gene is TRBV19, the J gene TRBJ2-7; unclear D gene. V lost 8 bases and J 0 bases, leaving 14 bases between the germline ends. Germline V gene sequence: CDR1 LNHDA, CDR2 SQIVND (reference sequence). This CDR3 contains 14 residues. CDR3 in DNA: TGTGCCAGTTCTAGGGCTGCGAGCTCCTACGAGCAGTACTTC. It is translated as CASSRAASSYEQYF.

J is TRBJ1-2 and V is TRBV18, with no clear D. V lost 2 bases, J lost 0 bases, and 19 bases lay in between. The germline gives CDR1 KGHSH, CDR2 LQKENI. The CDR3 runs 18 residues. CDR3 sequence: CASSPLQFTGPANYGYTF. The CDR3 coding sequence is TGTGCCAGCTCACCATTACAGTTCACTGGACCAGCTAACTATGGCTACACCTTC. Complete variable domain (other parts from reference TRBV18 and TRBJ1-2): NAGVMQNPRHLVRRRGQEARLRCSPMKGHSHVYWYRQLPEEGLKFMVYLQKENIIDESGMPKERFSAEFPKEGPSILRIQQVVRGDSAAYFCASSPLQFTGPANYGYTFGSGTRLTVV.

Many counts were recorded for this clonotype. The chain employs TRBV20-1 and TRBJ1-1, with D unresolved. Between the trimmed V and J ends, which lost 1 base and 8 bases, there was a span of 14 bases. The V gene's germline CDR1 is DFQATT and CDR2 SNEGSKA (reference sequence). The CDR3 runs 13 residues. DNA for the CDR3: TGCAGTGCTAGAGTTAACAGTTTTTCCGAAGCTTTCTTT. Residues: CSARVNSFSEAFF.

This clonotype was seen at least ten times. The chain has TRBV5-6 and TRBJ1-1, with TRBD1 matching 9 bases. Losses at the gene ends were 4 bases for V and 10 bases for J; bases not matched to a gene: 8. Per germline, CDR1 SGHDT and CDR2 YYEEEE. The CDR3 is made up of 13 amino acids. The CDR3 spells CASSRGQGFGAFF. As DNA, the CDR3 is TGTGCCAGCAGCCGGGGACAGGGATTTGGAGCTTTCTTT.

This clonotype was recorded many times. V usage is TRBV28 and J usage is TRBJ2-7; the D gene is possibly TRBD2 (6 bases). The CDR3 covers 10 residues. V dropped 2 bases and J dropped 13 bases, with 9 bases sitting between them. Per germline, CDR1 MDHEN and CDR2 SYDVKM. The CDR3 is CASSLRDFYF. CDR3 in DNA: TGTGCCAGCAGTTTACGGGACTTCTACTTC.

The chain's CDR3 is CASNPRGGTDTQYF. In nucleotides, the CDR3 is TGTGCCAGTAATCCTCGAGGGGGGACAGATACGCAGTATTTT. The rearrangement uses TRBV19 and TRBJ2-3; D tentatively fits TRBD1 or TRBD2 (6 bases each). V was clipped by 7 bases and J by 3 bases, with 14 bases between them. Germline V CDR1 and CDR2: LNHDA, SQIVND (reference sequence). There are 14 residues in the CDR3.

Judged by abundance, this clonotype is large. The chain recombines TRBV20-1 with TRBJ1-2, with D hard to call. The germline V and J ends were trimmed by 6 bases and 8 bases, with 19 bases remaining between them. CDR1 and CDR2 (germline): DFQATT, SNEGSKA (reference sequence). CDR3 length: 13 residues. The CDR3 sequence is CSAPLPQTGGYTF. Here the CDR3 DNA reads TGCAGTGCCCCTCTGCCGCAGACGGGAGGCTACACCTTC.

This clonotype has more than one count but fewer than ten. This chain's CDR3 is CSARGGGGGTGELFF. CDR3 DNA sequence: TGCAGTGCTAGAGGGGGTGGGGGAGGGACCGGGGAGCTGTTTTTT. The genes are TRBV20-1 and TRBJ2-2; 7 bases align to TRBD2. CDR3 size: 15 residues. CDR1 is DFQATT, CDR2 SNEGSKA, per germline (reference sequence). J lost 5 bases, V lost 1 base, and 7 bases had no gene match.

This clonotype came up many times. V usage is TRBV6-2 or TRBV6-3 and J usage is TRBJ2-1, with 8 positions matching TRBD1. The CDR3 has 15 amino acids. V lost 6 bases and J lost 9; bases outside the gene matches: 13. The germline CDR1 and CDR2 sequences are MNHEY and SVGEGT. CDR3 DNA: TGTGCCAGCAGACCTCTGACAGGGGTGATTAGTGAGCAGTTCTTC. Protein: CASRPLTGVISEQFF.

This clonotype has at least ten counts. The rearrangement links TRBV5-1 to TRBJ2-7; the D gene is possibly TRBD1 (5 bases). V was trimmed by 1 base and J by 3 bases, leaving 11 bases between them. The CDR3 sequence is 14 residues long. CDR1 and CDR2 from the germline V gene are SGHRS and YFSETQ. The CDR3 DNA follows: TGCGCCAGCAGCTTGCAGGGTGACGACTACGAGCAGTACTTC. It encodes CASSLQGDDYEQYF.